This T cell receptor (beta chain) came from a study of blood T cell repertoires in COVID-19. Overall study context: Sites in the United States, Italy and Spain provided acute and convalescent COVID-19 samples.

The CDR3 sequence is 16 residues long. Per the germline V gene, CDR1 is SEHNR and CDR2 is FQNEAQ (reference sequence). V was pared by 4 bases and J by 1 base, with 2 bases of the junction left unmatched. Participants were aged about 18 to 89 years from around 26 US areas. Participants' own reports of clinical history determined their cohort assignment. The table came from immunoSEQ multiplex PCR; TCRdb's copy has only in-frame clones and leaves some out. The table records fewer than 500,000 clones, 80% to 90% of them present only once. Source material: PBMCs or T cells enriched from blood (not recorded which). The TCR originated in a man aged 25 to 40 who had recovered from COVID-19. V is TRBV7-9 and J is TRBJ1-4; 11 bases match TRBD1. Here the CDR3 DNA reads TGTGCCAGCAGCTCTGGGACAGGGGGAACTAATGAAAAACTGTTTTTT. Its protein product is CASSSGTGGTNEKLFF.